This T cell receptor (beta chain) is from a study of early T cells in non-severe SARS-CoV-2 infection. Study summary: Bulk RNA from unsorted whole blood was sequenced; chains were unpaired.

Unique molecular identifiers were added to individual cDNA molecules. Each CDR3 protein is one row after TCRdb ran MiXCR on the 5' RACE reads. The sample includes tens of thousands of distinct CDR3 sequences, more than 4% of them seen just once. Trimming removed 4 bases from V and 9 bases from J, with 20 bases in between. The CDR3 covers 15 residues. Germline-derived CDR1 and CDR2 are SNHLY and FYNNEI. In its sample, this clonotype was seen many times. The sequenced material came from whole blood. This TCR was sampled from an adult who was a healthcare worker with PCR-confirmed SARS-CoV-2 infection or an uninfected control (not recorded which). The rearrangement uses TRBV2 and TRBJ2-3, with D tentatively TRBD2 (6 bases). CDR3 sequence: CASSGTMGSSGTQYF. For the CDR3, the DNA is TGTGCCAGCAGTGGGACTATGGGGAGTTCAGGGACGCAGTATTTT. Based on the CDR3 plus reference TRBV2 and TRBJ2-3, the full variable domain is EPEVTQTPSHQVTQMGQEVILRCVPISNHLYFYWYRQILGQKVEFLVSFYNNEISEKSEIFDDQFSVERPDGSNFTLKIRSTKLEDSAMYFCASSGTMGSSGTQYFGPGTRLTVL.